One T cell receptor beta chain is described in this entry. Its specificity is not known. The entry originates in a study of vaccination and CD4 T cells after COVID-19. Study background: Convalescents were six males and four females, two of them Hispanic.

Treatment of the sample: roughly ten-day PBMC culture with coronavirus spike peptide pools or control peptides (ViraFEST assay). The germline gives CDR1 SGHTA, CDR2 FQGNSA. The CDR3 spans 14 residues. Deletions cut 7 bases from V and 1 base from J, with 12 bases between. CD4+ T cells that had been cultured provided DNA sequenced with the Oncomine TCR Beta short-read assay. Genomic DNA was extracted from cultured CD4+ T cells. TCRdb re-called the PCR reads through MiXCR, storing one row per CDR3 protein. The data contain thousands of distinct CDR3 sequences, 66% of them singletons. Study-wide results and caveats: Median numbers of SARS-CoV-2-reactive clonotypes increased from 21 to 38 (not a significant change).

The material sequenced was CD4+ T cells from blood, cultured in vitro. The receptor was derived from a human donor who had recovered from COVID-19. The genes are TRBV7-2 and TRBJ2-3; D is possibly TRBD2 (6 bases). The CDR3 bases are TGTGCCAGCACGGGACTGGTTGGCACAGATACGCAGTATTTT. It encodes CASTGLVGTDTQYF.